The present TCR beta chain was sequenced within a study of T-cell memory formation after mild COVID-19. The table lists this clonotype with a few counts. Researchers used 5'RACE with constant-segment primers to make TCR alpha and TCR beta cDNA libraries that carry sample barcodes and UMIs. One entry per CDR3 protein results from TCRdb running MiXCR on the 5' RACE reads. The profile shows under 700,000 distinct CDR3 sequences, around 20% of them singletons. This CDR3 contains 15 residues. Germline lookup yields CDR1 SGDLS and CDR2 YYNGEE. V shed 1 base, J shed 6 bases, and the junction held 4 bases outside the gene matches.

J is TRBJ2-1 and V is TRBV9, with 10 bases identical to TRBD2. The sequenced sample was PBMCs or a T cell subset sorted from them (not recorded which). The receptor was isolated from an adult woman who had mild COVID-19 (a few samples of this study predate the infection). Cell type and time point are not known. CDR3 sequence reads: CASSVTLAGSNEQFF. The CDR3 DNA reads as TGTGCCAGCAGCGTAACACTAGCGGGATCCAATGAGCAGTTCTTC.